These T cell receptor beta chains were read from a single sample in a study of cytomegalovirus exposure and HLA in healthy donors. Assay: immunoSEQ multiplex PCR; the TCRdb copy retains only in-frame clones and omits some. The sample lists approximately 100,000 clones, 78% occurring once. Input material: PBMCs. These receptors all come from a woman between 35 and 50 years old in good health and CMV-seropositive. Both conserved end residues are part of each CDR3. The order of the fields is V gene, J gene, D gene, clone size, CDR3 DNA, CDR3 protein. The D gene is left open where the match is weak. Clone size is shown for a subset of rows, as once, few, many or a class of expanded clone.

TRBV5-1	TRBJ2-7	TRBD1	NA	TGCGCCAGCAGCTTGGGACAGGGGGCCGTCCCCGACTGGGAGCAGTACTTC	CASSLGQGAVPDWEQYF
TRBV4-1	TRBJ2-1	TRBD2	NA	TGCGCCAGCAGCCCCTATTCCACGGGAGGCATCAACAATGAGCAGTTCTTC	CASSPYSTGGINNEQFF
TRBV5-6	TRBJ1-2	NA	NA	TGTGCCAGCAGCTTCGATGGACAGTTATATGGCTACACCTTC	CASSFDGQLYGYTF
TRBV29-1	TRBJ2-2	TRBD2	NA	TGCAGCGTTGCAGCGGGAAGGACCGGGGAGCTGTTTTTT	CSVAAGRTGELFF
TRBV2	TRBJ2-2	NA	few	TGTGCCAGCAGTGGAACAAGCGACCCGACCGGGGAGCTGTTTTTT	CASSGTSDPTGELFF
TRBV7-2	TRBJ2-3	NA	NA	TGTGCCAGCAGCTTAGGCCTAGCATTAGATACGCAGTATTTT	CASSLGLALDTQYF
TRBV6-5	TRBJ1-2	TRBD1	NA	TGTGCCAGCAGTCCCGGGACAGGGAACCGCTATGGCTACACCTTC	CASSPGTGNRYGYTF
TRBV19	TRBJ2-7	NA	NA	TGTGCCAGTAGCATTAGGTCGGGTTTGCACGAGCAGTACTTC	CASSIRSGLHEQYF
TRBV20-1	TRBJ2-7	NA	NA	TGCAGTGGCAGGGCCTACAACGAGCAGTACTTC	CSGRAYNEQYF
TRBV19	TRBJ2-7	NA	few	TGTGCCAGTAGTATAGTATTTGGCAGAATATACGAGCAGTACTTC	CASSIVFGRIYEQYF
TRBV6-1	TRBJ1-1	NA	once	TGTGCCAGCAGTGGATCGGGGGAGACGGGTGAAGCTTTCTTT	CASSGSGETGEAFF
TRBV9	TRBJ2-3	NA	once	TGTGCCAGCAGCGTAGGAGGCACAGATACGCAGTATTTT	CASSVGGTDTQYF
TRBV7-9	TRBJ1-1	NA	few	TGTGCCAGCAGAGGACAGACGAACACTGAAGCTTTCTTT	CASRGQTNTEAFF
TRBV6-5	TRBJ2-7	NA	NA	TGTGCCAGCAGTCAAAGCAGGGACGAGCAGTACTTC	CASSQSRDEQYF
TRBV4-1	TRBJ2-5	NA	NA	TGCGCCAGCAGCCAAGTTACAGCAGACGAAGAGACCCAGTACTTC	CASSQVTADEETQYF
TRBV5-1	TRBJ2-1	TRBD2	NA	TGCGCCAGCAGGCGGACTAGCGGGAACCCCTACAATGAGCAGTTCTTC	CASRRTSGNPYNEQFF
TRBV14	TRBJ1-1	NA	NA	TGTGCCAGCAGCCAAGACGGCCAGGGTTTCTTT	CASSQDGQGFF